This is a list of T cell receptor beta chains from one sample in a study of cytomegalovirus exposure and HLA in healthy donors. Clones were sequenced by immunoSEQ multiplex PCR, and TCRdb holds only the in-frame ones, with some missing. The sample includes under 130,000 clones, over 70% of them seen just once. The sequencing input was PBMCs. The receptors derive from a male donor in good health and CMV-seronegative. The CDR3 runs from the conserved cysteine through the conserved F or W. The D gene is left open where the match is weak. The size field is filled for only some rows; it gives once, few, many or a size class.

j_call: TRBJ2-7
d_call: .
v_call: TRBV30
clone_size: .
cdr3_aa: CAWSGGFFGTRPDDEQYF
cdr3_nt: TGTGCCTGGAGCGGGGGTTTCTTTGGGACCCGGCCTGATGACGAGCAGTACTTC

j_call: TRBJ2-3
d_call: TRBD2
v_call: TRBV6-1
clone_size: .
cdr3_aa: CASSEAKTSGWGDTQYF
cdr3_nt: TGTGCCAGCAGTGAAGCTAAAACTAGCGGGTGGGGAGATACGCAGTATTTT

j_call: TRBJ1-5
d_call: TRBD1
v_call: TRBV6-1
clone_size: few
cdr3_aa: CASIGGQGRQPQHF
cdr3_nt: TGTGCCAGCATTGGGGGACAGGGTAGGCAGCCCCAGCATTTT

j_call: TRBJ2-7
d_call: .
v_call: TRBV9
clone_size: .
cdr3_aa: CASSGLQGYEQYF
cdr3_nt: TGTGCCAGCAGCGGCCTACAGGGCTACGAGCAGTACTTC

j_call: TRBJ2-4
d_call: .
v_call: TRBV19
clone_size: .
cdr3_aa: CASSINGRRDIQYF
cdr3_nt: TGTGCCAGTAGTATAAACGGGAGAAGGGACATTCAGTACTTC

j_call: TRBJ1-1
d_call: .
v_call: TRBV15
clone_size: .
cdr3_aa: CATFLIGHRRTEAFF
cdr3_nt: TGTGCCACCTTTCTTATAGGACACCGTAGGACTGAAGCTTTCTTT

j_call: TRBJ2-3
d_call: .
v_call: TRBV7-2
clone_size: once
cdr3_aa: CASSPGQRRDTQYF
cdr3_nt: TGTGCCAGCAGCCCCGGACAACGGCGAGATACGCAGTATTTT

j_call: TRBJ2-5
d_call: TRBD1
v_call: TRBV10-3
clone_size: .
cdr3_aa: CAISPGQGRPSRETQYF
cdr3_nt: TGTGCCATCAGCCCTGGACAGGGGAGGCCCTCACGGGAGACCCAGTACTTC

j_call: TRBJ2-3
d_call: TRBD2
v_call: TRBV5-4
clone_size: .
cdr3_aa: CASSLEGLAVTDTQYF
cdr3_nt: TGTGCCAGCAGCCTGGAGGGACTAGCGGTTACAGATACGCAGTATTTT

j_call: TRBJ1-1
d_call: .
v_call: TRBV27
clone_size: .
cdr3_aa: CASSLDGFEEAFF
cdr3_nt: TGTGCCAGCAGTTTAGACGGGTTCGAAGAAGCTTTCTTT

j_call: TRBJ2-7
d_call: TRBD1
v_call: TRBV12-5
clone_size: .
cdr3_aa: CASGLGGTGVDEQYF
cdr3_nt: TGTGCTAGTGGTTTGGGAGGGACAGGGGTTGACGAGCAGTACTTC

j_call: TRBJ2-7
d_call: TRBD1
v_call: TRBV5-1
clone_size: .
cdr3_aa: CASSLEGQGRLEQYF
cdr3_nt: TGCGCCAGCAGCTTAGAGGGACAGGGAAGGCTGGAGCAGTACTTC

j_call: TRBJ1-1
d_call: TRBD1
v_call: TRBV5-1
clone_size: .
cdr3_aa: CASSPGTGVVDTEAFF
cdr3_nt: TGCGCCAGCAGCCCCGGGACAGGGGTTGTTGACACTGAAGCTTTCTTT

j_call: TRBJ2-2
d_call: TRBD1
v_call: TRBV5-1
clone_size: .
cdr3_aa: CASSPGTGVVSGELFF
cdr3_nt: TGCGCCAGCAGCCCAGGGACAGGGGTAGTCAGCGGGGAGCTGTTTTTT

j_call: TRBJ1-2
d_call: .
v_call: TRBV9
clone_size: .
cdr3_aa: CASSADSVTIYGYTF
cdr3_nt: TGTGCCAGCAGCGCTGACAGCGTCACAATCTATGGCTACACCTTC

j_call: TRBJ1-2
d_call: .
v_call: TRBV6-1
clone_size: once
cdr3_aa: CASSGNGANYGYTF
cdr3_nt: TGTGCCAGCAGTGGAAACGGGGCTAACTATGGCTACACCTTC

j_call: TRBJ1-3
d_call: .
v_call: TRBV9
clone_size: .
cdr3_aa: CASSLGNTIYF
cdr3_nt: TGTGCCAGCAGCTTAGGAAACACCATATATTTT

j_call: TRBJ2-1
d_call: TRBD2
v_call: TRBV11-3
clone_size: .
cdr3_aa: CASSHGTSGRDEQFF
cdr3_nt: TGTGCCAGCAGCCACGGGACTAGCGGGAGAGATGAGCAGTTCTTC

j_call: TRBJ2-7
d_call: .
v_call: TRBV2
clone_size: .
cdr3_aa: CASKGTSTYEQYF
cdr3_nt: TGTGCCAGCAAAGGGACTTCGACCTACGAGCAGTACTTC

j_call: TRBJ2-3
d_call: TRBD2
v_call: TRBV28
clone_size: .
cdr3_aa: CASTGLGGTDTQYF
cdr3_nt: TGTGCCAGCACCGGACTAGGAGGGACAGATACGCAGTATTTT

j_call: TRBJ2-7
d_call: .
v_call: TRBV20-1
clone_size: once
cdr3_aa: CSARGGFEQYF
cdr3_nt: TGCAGTGCTAGGGGCGGGTTCGAGCAGTACTTC

j_call: TRBJ1-6
d_call: .
v_call: TRBV18
clone_size: .
cdr3_aa: CASSSQGDNSPLHF
cdr3_nt: TGTGCCAGCTCAAGCCAGGGTGATAATTCACCCCTCCACTTT

j_call: TRBJ2-3
d_call: .
v_call: TRBV5-4
clone_size: .
cdr3_aa: CASSLGQRPTDTQYF
cdr3_nt: TGTGCCAGCAGCTTAGGACAACGGCCCACAGATACGCAGTATTTT

j_call: TRBJ2-1
d_call: .
v_call: TRBV5-4
clone_size: .
cdr3_aa: CASSLTARDNEQFF
cdr3_nt: TGTGCCAGCAGCTTGACCGCGAGGGACAATGAGCAGTTCTTC

j_call: TRBJ1-1
d_call: TRBD1
v_call: TRBV5-1
clone_size: few
cdr3_aa: CASSRDRAEAFF
cdr3_nt: TGCGCCAGCAGCCGGGACAGAGCTGAAGCTTTCTTT

j_call: TRBJ2-7
d_call: .
v_call: TRBV10-3
clone_size: .
cdr3_aa: CAISGTHEGEQYF
cdr3_nt: TGTGCCATCAGCGGGACACATGAGGGCGAGCAGTACTTC

j_call: TRBJ2-2
d_call: TRBD2
v_call: TRBV13
clone_size: .
cdr3_aa: CASSSGLAGDTGELFF
cdr3_nt: TGTGCCAGCAGCTCTGGACTAGCGGGAGACACCGGGGAGCTGTTTTTT

j_call: TRBJ2-5
d_call: TRBD1
v_call: TRBV5-1
clone_size: .
cdr3_aa: CASSSGQGQETQYF
cdr3_nt: TGCGCCAGCAGCTCAGGACAGGGGCAAGAGACCCAGTACTTC

j_call: TRBJ1-3
d_call: .
v_call: TRBV7-3
clone_size: .
cdr3_aa: CASSIQGDGNTIYF
cdr3_nt: TGTGCCAGCAGCATACAGGGAGATGGAAACACCATATATTTT

j_call: TRBJ2-3
d_call: .
v_call: TRBV5-1
clone_size: .
cdr3_aa: CASSLSFLTDTQYF
cdr3_nt: TGCGCCAGCAGCTTGAGCTTCCTCACAGATACGCAGTATTTT

j_call: TRBJ2-5
d_call: TRBD2
v_call: TRBV9
clone_size: .
cdr3_aa: CASSPRLAGEQETQYF
cdr3_nt: TGTGCCAGCAGCCCAAGACTAGCGGGAGAGCAAGAGACCCAGTACTTC

j_call: TRBJ2-5
d_call: .
v_call: TRBV27
clone_size: .
cdr3_aa: CASSLLAGGETQYF
cdr3_nt: TGTGCCAGCAGTTTATTGGCCGGGGGAGAGACCCAGTACTTC

j_call: TRBJ2-5
d_call: .
v_call: TRBV28
clone_size: .
cdr3_aa: CASSSLQNQETQYF
cdr3_nt: TGTGCCAGCAGTTCTCTACAGAATCAAGAGACCCAGTACTTC

j_call: TRBJ2-2
d_call: .
v_call: TRBV15
clone_size: .
cdr3_aa: CATSRGSSITAGELFF
cdr3_nt: TGTGCCACCAGCAGAGGCTCTAGCATAACGGCCGGGGAGCTGTTTTTT